The rows below give T cell receptor beta chains drawn from one sample of a study of shared clonotypes between healthy human individuals. Clones were sequenced by immunoSEQ multiplex PCR, and TCRdb holds only the in-frame ones, with some missing. Of about 1.1 million clones listed, about 80% are singletons. Specimen: memory CD4+ T cells from PBMCs. Receptors originate from a man younger than 30 in good health. Some clones in this sample may be carry-over from other donors' samples. Both conserved end residues are part of each CDR3. The D gene is left open where the match is weak. Clone sizes are given selectively: once, few, many, or a class where the clone is expanded.

v_gene: TRBV2
d_gene: NA
j_gene: TRBJ2-5
abundance: NA
CDR3aa: CASRNPSVGWETQYF
CDR3nt: TGTGCCAGCCGTAACCCTAGCGTGGGTTGGGAGACCCAGTACTTC

v_gene: TRBV7-2
d_gene: TRBD2
j_gene: TRBJ2-1
abundance: NA
CDR3aa: CASSLGAGGVYNEQFF
CDR3nt: TGTGCCAGCAGCTTAGGGGCGGGAGGGGTCTACAATGAGCAGTTCTTC

v_gene: TRBV6-6
d_gene: NA
j_gene: TRBJ1-4
abundance: many
CDR3aa: CASSSRDGGGEKLFF
CDR3nt: TGTGCCAGCAGTAGCAGGGATGGAGGAGGAGAAAAACTGTTTTTT

v_gene: TRBV11-2
d_gene: TRBD2
j_gene: TRBJ2-2
abundance: NA
CDR3aa: CASSLEARDYRELFF
CDR3nt: TGTGCCAGCAGCTTAGAGGCAAGGGACTACCGGGAGCTGTTTTTT

v_gene: TRBV7-2
d_gene: NA
j_gene: TRBJ1-3
abundance: NA
CDR3aa: CASSLSGANSGNTIYF
CDR3nt: TGTGCCAGCAGCTTAAGTGGGGCCAACTCTGGAAACACCATATATTTT

v_gene: TRBV10-2
d_gene: NA
j_gene: TRBJ1-3
abundance: few
CDR3aa: CASSESTQPAYF
CDR3nt: TGCGCCAGCAGTGAGTCGACACAGCCAGCTTATTTT

v_gene: TRBV7-2
d_gene: NA
j_gene: TRBJ2-7
abundance: NA
CDR3aa: CASSPRGYEQYF
CDR3nt: TGTGCCAGCAGCCCCAGGGGTTACGAGCAGTACTTC

v_gene: TRBV19
d_gene: TRBD2
j_gene: TRBJ2-7
abundance: NA
CDR3aa: CASSPATSGYEQYF
CDR3nt: TGTGCCAGTAGTCCGGCGACTAGCGGCTACGAGCAGTACTTC

v_gene: TRBV5-6
d_gene: NA
j_gene: TRBJ2-1
abundance: few
CDR3aa: CASSSYRRYNEQFF
CDR3nt: TGTGCCAGCAGCTCCTACCGACGATACAATGAGCAGTTCTTC

v_gene: TRBV30
d_gene: TRBD2
j_gene: TRBJ2-1
abundance: NA
CDR3aa: CARRSLAGGDEQFF
CDR3nt: TGTGCCCGGAGGTCTCTAGCGGGAGGAGATGAGCAGTTCTTC

v_gene: TRBV27
d_gene: NA
j_gene: TRBJ2-6
abundance: many
CDR3aa: CASSFQGFGANVLTF
CDR3nt: TGTGCCAGCAGTTTCCAGGGGTTTGGGGCCAACGTCCTGACTTTC

v_gene: TRBV7-2
d_gene: NA
j_gene: TRBJ2-7
abundance: NA
CDR3aa: CASSLFREQYF
CDR3nt: TGTGCCAGCAGCTTATTTCGGGAGCAGTACTTC

v_gene: TRBV5-1
d_gene: TRBD2
j_gene: TRBJ2-1
abundance: NA
CDR3aa: CASSLLAGGDEQFF
CDR3nt: TGCGCCAGCAGCTTACTAGCGGGAGGGGATGAGCAGTTCTTC

v_gene: TRBV11-1
d_gene: TRBD2
j_gene: TRBJ2-2
abundance: NA
CDR3aa: CASSFTGTSSTGELFF
CDR3nt: TGTGCCAGCAGCTTCACCGGGACTAGCAGCACCGGGGAGCTGTTTTTT

v_gene: TRBV2
d_gene: NA
j_gene: TRBJ1-5
abundance: NA
CDR3aa: CASNPQPGRPQHF
CDR3nt: TGTGCCAGCAATCCTCAACCCGGGAGGCCCCAGCATTTT

v_gene: TRBV6-1
d_gene: NA
j_gene: TRBJ1-2
abundance: NA
CDR3aa: CASTPWEGSYGYTF
CDR3nt: TGTGCCAGCACCCCCTGGGAGGGGTCCTATGGCTACACCTTC

v_gene: TRBV11-3
d_gene: NA
j_gene: TRBJ2-3
abundance: NA
CDR3aa: CASSFRGADTQYF
CDR3nt: TGTGCCAGCAGCTTCCGGGGAGCAGATACGCAGTATTTT

v_gene: TRBV4-2
d_gene: TRBD1
j_gene: TRBJ1-4
abundance: NA
CDR3aa: CASSPGQGTEKLFF
CDR3nt: TGTGCCAGCAGCCCAGGACAGGGTACTGAAAAACTGTTTTTT

v_gene: TRBV7-9
d_gene: NA
j_gene: TRBJ2-7
abundance: NA
CDR3aa: CASSRLQGQGSYEQYF
CDR3nt: TGTGCCAGCAGCCGGCTTCAGGGTCAGGGCTCCTACGAGCAGTACTTC

v_gene: TRBV7-8
d_gene: TRBD2
j_gene: TRBJ2-5
abundance: NA
CDR3aa: CASSLARLAGQQETQYF
CDR3nt: TGTGCCAGCAGCTTAGCCAGACTAGCGGGACAACAAGAGACCCAGTACTTC

v_gene: TRBV6-5
d_gene: TRBD1
j_gene: TRBJ2-5
abundance: NA
CDR3aa: CASSSGTGGVQTQYF
CDR3nt: TGTGCCAGCAGTTCAGGGACAGGGGGCGTCCAGACCCAGTACTTC

v_gene: TRBV7-2
d_gene: TRBD1
j_gene: TRBJ1-5
abundance: many
CDR3aa: CASSLERGLHQPQHF
CDR3nt: TGTGCCAGCAGCTTAGAAAGGGGGCTTCATCAGCCCCAGCATTTT

v_gene: TRBV28
d_gene: TRBD1
j_gene: TRBJ2-7
abundance: few
CDR3aa: CASSLMGQGSYEQYF
CDR3nt: TGTGCCAGCAGTTTGATGGGACAGGGATCCTACGAGCAGTACTTC

v_gene: TRBV6-6
d_gene: NA
j_gene: TRBJ1-4
abundance: NA
CDR3aa: CASYRGATNEKLFF
CDR3nt: TGTGCCAGCTACCGGGGAGCGACTAATGAAAAACTGTTTTTT

v_gene: TRBV4-1
d_gene: NA
j_gene: TRBJ2-3
abundance: NA
CDR3aa: CASSEDPTRDTQYF
CDR3nt: TGCGCCAGCAGCGAAGACCCAACAAGGGATACGCAGTATTTT

v_gene: TRBV6-5
d_gene: NA
j_gene: TRBJ1-5
abundance: few
CDR3aa: CASSYAKGPQHF
CDR3nt: TGTGCCAGCAGTTACGCAAAGGGGCCCCAGCATTTT

v_gene: TRBV5-1
d_gene: TRBD1
j_gene: TRBJ2-2
abundance: NA
CDR3aa: CASSWQGAPNTGELFF
CDR3nt: TGCGCCAGCAGCTGGCAGGGGGCCCCCAACACCGGGGAGCTGTTTTTC

v_gene: TRBV10-2
d_gene: NA
j_gene: TRBJ2-7
abundance: NA
CDR3aa: CASSESRGQQYEQYF
CDR3nt: TGCGCCAGCAGTGAGTCGCGCGGGCAGCAGTACGAGCAGTACTTC

v_gene: TRBV2
d_gene: TRBD1
j_gene: TRBJ2-7
abundance: NA
CDR3aa: CASSGGQGGYEQYF
CDR3nt: TGTGCCAGCAGTGGGGGACAGGGGGGATACGAGCAGTACTTC

v_gene: TRBV27
d_gene: NA
j_gene: TRBJ2-7
abundance: NA
CDR3aa: CASAWGGAATYEQYF
CDR3nt: TGTGCCAGCGCCTGGGGGGGGGCCGCTACCTACGAGCAGTACTTC

v_gene: TRBV7-2
d_gene: NA
j_gene: TRBJ1-5
abundance: NA
CDR3aa: CASSLEGWYQPQHF
CDR3nt: TGTGCCAGCAGCTTAGAAGGGTGGTATCAGCCCCAGCATTTT

v_gene: TRBV11-2
d_gene: TRBD2
j_gene: TRBJ2-1
abundance: NA
CDR3aa: CASSSGTSREQFF
CDR3nt: TGTGCCAGCAGCTCCGGGACTAGTCGCGAGCAGTTCTTC

v_gene: TRBV7-9
d_gene: TRBD2
j_gene: TRBJ2-3
abundance: NA
CDR3aa: CASSSGLAGYADTQYF
CDR3nt: TGTGCCAGCAGCTCCGGACTAGCGGGTTACGCAGATACGCAGTATTTT

v_gene: TRBV30
d_gene: NA
j_gene: TRBJ1-6
abundance: many
CDR3aa: CAWNWGADSPLHF
CDR3nt: TGTGCCTGGAATTGGGGGGCGGATTCACCCCTCCACTTT

v_gene: TRBV10-3
d_gene: NA
j_gene: TRBJ1-6
abundance: NA
CDR3aa: CATKYWDNSPLHF
CDR3nt: TGTGCCACCAAGTATTGGGATAATTCACCCCTCCACTTT

v_gene: TRBV7-9
d_gene: TRBD2
j_gene: TRBJ2-7
abundance: NA
CDR3aa: CASSWAQRGSYEQYF
CDR3nt: TGTGCCAGCAGCTGGGCGCAGCGGGGATCCTACGAGCAGTACTTC

v_gene: TRBV10-3
d_gene: TRBD2
j_gene: TRBJ2-7
abundance: NA
CDR3aa: CAISDWTSGAREQYF
CDR3nt: TGTGCCATCAGTGATTGGACTAGCGGCGCTAGGGAGCAGTACTTC

v_gene: TRBV6-6
d_gene: TRBD1
j_gene: TRBJ1-5
abundance: NA
CDR3aa: CASSENPDRVWPQHF
CDR3nt: TGTGCCAGCAGTGAGAACCCGGACAGGGTTTGGCCCCAGCATTTT

v_gene: TRBV5-4
d_gene: NA
j_gene: TRBJ2-7
abundance: once
CDR3aa: CASRFGGREYEQYF
CDR3nt: TGTGCCAGCAGATTCGGCGGCAGGGAATACGAGCAGTACTTC

v_gene: TRBV7-2
d_gene: TRBD2
j_gene: TRBJ2-7
abundance: NA
CDR3aa: CASSLAGTSGYYEQYF
CDR3nt: TGTGCCAGCAGCTTAGCCGGGACTAGCGGCTACTACGAGCAGTACTTC

v_gene: TRBV11-2
d_gene: NA
j_gene: TRBJ1-1
abundance: few
CDR3aa: CASSPPRVGAFF
CDR3nt: TGTGCCAGCAGCCCCCCCAGGGTGGGGGCTTTCTTT

v_gene: TRBV5-1
d_gene: TRBD2
j_gene: TRBJ2-1
abundance: NA
CDR3aa: CASSRVIAGDSYNEQFF
CDR3nt: TGCGCCAGCAGCCGGGTTATAGCGGGGGACTCCTACAATGAGCAGTTCTTC

v_gene: TRBV11-2
d_gene: NA
j_gene: TRBJ2-2
abundance: few
CDR3aa: CASSLIGLHTGELFF
CDR3nt: TGTGCCAGCAGCTTGATCGGACTGCACACCGGGGAGCTGTTTTTT

v_gene: TRBV30
d_gene: NA
j_gene: TRBJ1-1
abundance: NA
CDR3aa: CAWSWGIEAFF
CDR3nt: TGTGCCTGGAGTTGGGGGATCGAAGCTTTCTTT

v_gene: TRBV10-3
d_gene: TRBD1
j_gene: TRBJ1-5
abundance: once
CDR3aa: CAIKGQGDGQPQHF
CDR3nt: TGTGCCATCAAAGGACAGGGGGATGGCCAGCCCCAGCATTTT

v_gene: TRBV5-4
d_gene: TRBD2
j_gene: TRBJ2-1
abundance: NA
CDR3aa: CASSTQLAGGTGDEQFF
CDR3nt: TGTGCCAGCAGCACGCAACTAGCGGGAGGTACCGGCGATGAGCAGTTCTTC

v_gene: TRBV28
d_gene: TRBD1
j_gene: TRBJ2-2
abundance: once
CDR3aa: CAGADRGKAGELFF
CDR3nt: TGTGCCGGGGCTGACAGGGGGAAAGCCGGGGAGCTGTTTTTT

v_gene: TRBV15
d_gene: TRBD1
j_gene: TRBJ1-5
abundance: NA
CDR3aa: CATSRTGDHQPQHF
CDR3nt: TGTGCCACCAGCAGGACAGGGGATCATCAGCCCCAGCATTTT

v_gene: TRBV27
d_gene: NA
j_gene: TRBJ1-5
abundance: NA
CDR3aa: CASSFVDTDQPQHF
CDR3nt: TGTGCCAGCAGTTTTGTAGACACCGATCAGCCCCAGCATTTT

v_gene: TRBV10-3
d_gene: NA
j_gene: TRBJ2-3
abundance: NA
CDR3aa: CAISESFGGSSRADTQYF
CDR3nt: TGTGCCATCAGTGAGTCGTTCGGGGGAAGCTCTCGCGCAGATACGCAGTATTTT